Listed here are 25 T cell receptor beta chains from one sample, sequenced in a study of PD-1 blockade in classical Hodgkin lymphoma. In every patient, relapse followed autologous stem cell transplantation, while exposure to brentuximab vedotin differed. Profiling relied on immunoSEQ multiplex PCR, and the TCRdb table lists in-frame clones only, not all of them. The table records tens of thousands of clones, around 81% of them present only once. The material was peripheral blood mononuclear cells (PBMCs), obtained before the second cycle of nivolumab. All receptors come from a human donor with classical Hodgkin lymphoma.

CDR3 in amino acids: CASSLVAQRINTGELFF. CDR3 DNA sequence: TGTGCCAGCAGCTTAGTAGCTCAGAGGATCAACACCGGGGAGCTGTTTTTT. The genes are TRBV13 and TRBJ2-2; D remains ambiguous. The CDR3 totals 17 residues. Per the germline V gene, CDR1 is PRHDT and CDR2 is FYEKMQ (reference sequence). The V and J ends lost 1 base and 2 bases respectively, with 14 bases between them.

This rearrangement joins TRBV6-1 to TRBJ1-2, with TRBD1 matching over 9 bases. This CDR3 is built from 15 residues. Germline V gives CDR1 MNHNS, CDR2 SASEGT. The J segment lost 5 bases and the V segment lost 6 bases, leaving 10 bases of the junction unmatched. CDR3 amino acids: CASRDPAGQGYGYTF. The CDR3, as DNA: TGTGCCAGCAGAGACCCCGCGGGACAGGGATATGGCTACACCTTC.

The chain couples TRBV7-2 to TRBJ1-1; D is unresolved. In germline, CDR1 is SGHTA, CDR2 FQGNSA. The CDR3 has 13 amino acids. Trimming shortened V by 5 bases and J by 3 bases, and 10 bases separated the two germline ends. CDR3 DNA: TGTGCCAGCAGCCTGGGCCCGGACACTGAAGCTTTCTTT. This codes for CASSLGPDTEAFF.

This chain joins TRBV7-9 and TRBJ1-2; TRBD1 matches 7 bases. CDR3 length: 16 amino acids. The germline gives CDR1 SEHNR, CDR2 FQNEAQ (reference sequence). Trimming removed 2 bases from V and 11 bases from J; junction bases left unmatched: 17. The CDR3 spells CASSLWVSWTTGDYTF. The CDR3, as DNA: TGTGCCAGCAGCTTATGGGTGTCATGGACAACAGGGGATTACACCTTC.

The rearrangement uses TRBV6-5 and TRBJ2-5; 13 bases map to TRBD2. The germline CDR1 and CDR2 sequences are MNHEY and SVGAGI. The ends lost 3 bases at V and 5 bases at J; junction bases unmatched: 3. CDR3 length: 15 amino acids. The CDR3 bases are TGTGCCAGCAGTTATACTAGCGGGGGGGCTGAGACCCAGTACTTC. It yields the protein CASSYTSGGAETQYF.

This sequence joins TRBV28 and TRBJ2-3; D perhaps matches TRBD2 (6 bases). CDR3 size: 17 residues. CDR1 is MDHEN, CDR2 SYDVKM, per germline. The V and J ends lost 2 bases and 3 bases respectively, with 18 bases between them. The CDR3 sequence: CASSLHRGLVGTDTQYF. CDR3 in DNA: TGTGCCAGCAGTTTACATCGGGGGTTGGTGGGGACAGATACGCAGTATTTT. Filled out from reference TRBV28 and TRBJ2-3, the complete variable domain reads DVKVTQSSRYLVKRTGEKVFLECVQDMDHENMFWYRQDPGLGLRLIYFSYDVKMKEKGDIPEGYSVSREKKERFSLILESASTNQTSMYLCASSLHRGLVGTDTQYFGPGTRLTVL.

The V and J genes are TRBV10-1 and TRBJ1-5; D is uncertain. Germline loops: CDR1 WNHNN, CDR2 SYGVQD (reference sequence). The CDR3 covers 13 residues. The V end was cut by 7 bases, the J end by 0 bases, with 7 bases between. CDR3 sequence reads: CASTLYSNQPQHF. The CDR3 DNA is TGCGCCAGCACCTTGTATAGCAATCAGCCCCAGCATTTT.

CDR3 nucleotide sequence: TGCGCCAGCAGCTCGACACCCTCGGGGGTTACTGAAGCTTTCTTT. This translates into CASSSTPSGVTEAFF. The genes are TRBV5-1 and TRBJ1-1, with D tentatively TRBD1 (5 bases). The CDR3 consists of 15 residues. V was pared by 3 bases and J by 5 bases, with 17 bases between. Germline V lookup: CDR1 SGHRS, CDR2 YFSETQ.

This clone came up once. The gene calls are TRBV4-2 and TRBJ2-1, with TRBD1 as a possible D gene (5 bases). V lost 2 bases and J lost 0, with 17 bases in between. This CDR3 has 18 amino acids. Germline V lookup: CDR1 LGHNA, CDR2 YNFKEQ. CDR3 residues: CASSQLRDSFSSYNEQFF. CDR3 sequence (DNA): TGTGCCAGCAGCCAACTCCGCGACAGTTTCAGCTCCTACAATGAGCAGTTCTTC.

CDR3 DNA sequence: TGTGCCAGCAGTGTTCAGACAGGGATCTATGGCTACACCTTC. Residues: CASSVQTGIYGYTF. The chain recombines TRBV2 with TRBJ1-2, with 7 bases lining up with TRBD1. The V segment lost 4 bases and the J segment 4 bases; nucleotides outside the gene matches: 6. The CDR3 has 14 amino acids. Germline values: CDR1 SNHLY, CDR2 FYNNEI.

The DNA of the CDR3 is TGTGCCAGCAGTTCCCCAGGTGCAGGCTATGGCTACACCTTC. The encoded protein is CASSSPGAGYGYTF. This chain joins TRBV28 and TRBJ1-2; no clear D. V dropped 4 bases and J dropped 4 bases, with 13 bases sitting between them. This CDR3 is 14 amino acids long. Per germline, CDR1 MDHEN and CDR2 SYDVKM.

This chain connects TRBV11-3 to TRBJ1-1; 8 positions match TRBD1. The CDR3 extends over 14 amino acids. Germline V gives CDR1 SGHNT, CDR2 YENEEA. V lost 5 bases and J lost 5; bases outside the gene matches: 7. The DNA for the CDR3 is TGTGCCAGCAGCGGACAGGGCCGAAATACTGAAGCTTTCTTT. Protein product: CASSGQGRNTEAFF. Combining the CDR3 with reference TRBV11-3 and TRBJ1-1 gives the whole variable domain EAGVVQSPRYKIIEKKQPVAFWCNPISGHNTLYWYLQNLGQGPELLIRYENEEAVDDSQLPKDRFSAERLKGVDSTLKIQPAELGDSAVYLCASSGQGRNTEAFFGQGTRLTVV.

CDR3 sequence (DNA): TGTGCCAGCAGCTTATGGACCGCTCGACTTCGATACACTGAAGCTTTCTTT. It yields the protein CASSLWTARLRYTEAFF. The chain joins TRBV11-2 to TRBJ1-1, with D uncertain. The ends were cut back, 2 bases at V and 3 bases at J, with 19 bases in the middle. Germline assignment: CDR1 SGHAT and CDR2 FQNNGV. CDR3 length: 17 residues.

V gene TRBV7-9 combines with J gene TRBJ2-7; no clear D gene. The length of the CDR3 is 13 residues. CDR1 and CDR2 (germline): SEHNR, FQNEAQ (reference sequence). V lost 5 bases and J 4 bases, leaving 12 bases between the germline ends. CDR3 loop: CASSRASLYEQYF. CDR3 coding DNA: TGTGCCAGCAGCCGAGCCTCACTTTACGAGCAGTACTTC.

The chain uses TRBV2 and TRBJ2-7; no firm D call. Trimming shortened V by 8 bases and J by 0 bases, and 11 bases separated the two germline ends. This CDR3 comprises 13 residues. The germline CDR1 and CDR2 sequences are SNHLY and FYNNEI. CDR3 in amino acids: CASFKDVSYEQYF. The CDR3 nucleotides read TGTGCCAGCTTTAAGGACGTCTCCTACGAGCAGTACTTC.

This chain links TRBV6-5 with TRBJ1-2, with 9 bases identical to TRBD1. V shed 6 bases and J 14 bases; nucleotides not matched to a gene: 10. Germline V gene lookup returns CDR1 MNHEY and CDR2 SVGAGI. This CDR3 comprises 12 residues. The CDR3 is CASRRIRQGETF. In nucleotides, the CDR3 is TGTGCCAGCAGACGGATACGACAGGGGGAAACCTTC.

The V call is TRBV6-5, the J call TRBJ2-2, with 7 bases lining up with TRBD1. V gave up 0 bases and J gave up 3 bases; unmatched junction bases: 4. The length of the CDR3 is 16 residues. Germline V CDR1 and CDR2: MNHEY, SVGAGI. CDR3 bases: TGTGCCAGCAGTTACTCAAGGGGGCTGGACACCGGGGAGCTGTTTTTT. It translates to CASSYSRGLDTGELFF.

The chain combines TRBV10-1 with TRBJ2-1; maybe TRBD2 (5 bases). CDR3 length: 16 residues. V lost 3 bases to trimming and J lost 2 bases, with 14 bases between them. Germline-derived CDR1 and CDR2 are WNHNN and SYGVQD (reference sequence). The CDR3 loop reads CASSESAGAAYNEQFF. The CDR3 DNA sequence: TGCGCCAGCAGTGAATCTGCGGGCGCAGCCTACAATGAGCAGTTCTTC.

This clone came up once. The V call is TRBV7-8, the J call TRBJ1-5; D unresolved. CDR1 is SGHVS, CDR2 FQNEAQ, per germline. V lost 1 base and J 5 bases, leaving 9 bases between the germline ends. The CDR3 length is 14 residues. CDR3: CASSLGHKDQPQHF. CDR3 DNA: TGTGCCAGCAGCTTAGGCCACAAAGATCAGCCCCAGCATTTT.

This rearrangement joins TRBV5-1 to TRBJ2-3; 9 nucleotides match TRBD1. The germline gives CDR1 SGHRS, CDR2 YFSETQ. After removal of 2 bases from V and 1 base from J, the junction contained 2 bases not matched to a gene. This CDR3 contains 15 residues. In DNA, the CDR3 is TGCGCCAGCAGCTTACGGACAGGGGGCACAGATACGCAGTATTTT. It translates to CASSLRTGGTDTQYF.

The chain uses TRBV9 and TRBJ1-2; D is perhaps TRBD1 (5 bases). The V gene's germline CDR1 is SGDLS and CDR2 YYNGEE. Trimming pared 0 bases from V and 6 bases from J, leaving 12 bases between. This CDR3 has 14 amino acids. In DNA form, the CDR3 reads TGTGCCAGCAGCGTAGCACAATTCAGGGATGGCTACACCTTC. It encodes CASSVAQFRDGYTF.

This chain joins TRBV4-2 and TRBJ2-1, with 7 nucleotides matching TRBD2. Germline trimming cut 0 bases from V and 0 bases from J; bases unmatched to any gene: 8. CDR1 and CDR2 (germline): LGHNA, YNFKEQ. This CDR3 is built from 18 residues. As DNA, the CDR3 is TGTGCCAGCAGCCAAGACCTCGGCGGGGGAGGCTCCTACAATGAGCAGTTCTTC. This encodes CASSQDLGGGGSYNEQFF.

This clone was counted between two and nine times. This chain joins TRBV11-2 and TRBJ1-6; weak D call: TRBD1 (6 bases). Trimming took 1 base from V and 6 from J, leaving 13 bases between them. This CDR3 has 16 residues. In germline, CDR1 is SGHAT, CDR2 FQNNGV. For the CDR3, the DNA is TGTGCCAGCAGCTTAGGGGGGCATCCTTTTAATTCACCCCTCCACTTT. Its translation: CASSLGGHPFNSPLHF.

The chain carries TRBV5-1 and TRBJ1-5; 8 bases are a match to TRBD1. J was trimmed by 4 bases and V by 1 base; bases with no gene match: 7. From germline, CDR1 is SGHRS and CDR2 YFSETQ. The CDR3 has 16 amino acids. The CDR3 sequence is CASSLSGTGGNQPQHF. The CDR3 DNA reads TGCGCCAGCAGCTTGTCGGGGACAGGAGGGAATCAGCCCCAGCATTTT.

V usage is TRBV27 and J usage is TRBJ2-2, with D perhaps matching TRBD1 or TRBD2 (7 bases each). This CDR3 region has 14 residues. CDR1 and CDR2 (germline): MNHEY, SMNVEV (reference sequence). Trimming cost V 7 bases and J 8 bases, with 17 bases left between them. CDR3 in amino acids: CASTAGGRVGELFF. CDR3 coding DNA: TGTGCCAGCACGGCAGGGGGGAGGGTAGGGGAGCTGTTTTTT.